This T cell receptor beta chain was recovered during a study of T-cell reconstitution after alpha-beta-depleted transplantation in children. Preparation of the TCRbeta library used unique molecular identifiers. TCRdb reanalysed the PCR reads using MiXCR and keeps one entry per CDR3 protein. The sample shows about 500,000 distinct CDR3 sequences, over 25% of them seen only once. V was pared by 6 bases and J by 0 bases, with 12 bases between. The CDR3 consists of 16 residues. Source: PBMCs from the stem cell graft donor, taken from the stem cell graft. This chain joins TRBV12-3 or TRBV12-4 and TRBJ2-6; D remains ambiguous. This receptor was identified in a human donor who donated a stem cell graft to a child with aplastic anemia. CDR3 sequence reads: CASSLPPYSGANVLTF. CDR3 in DNA: TGTGCCAGCAGCTTGCCCCCCTACTCTGGGGCCAACGTCCTGACTTTC.